Sequencing of this TCR beta chain was carried out in a study of blood T cell repertoires in COVID-19. Background on the study: Acute and convalescent COVID-19 specimens originated in the United States, Italy and Spain. PBMCs, B-cell-depleted T cells, or T cells provided the cDNA or gDNA that made up the material.

The CDR3 has 14 residues. Germline loops: CDR1 SGDLS, CDR2 YYNGEE. V shed 3 bases and J shed 0 bases, with 9 bases lying between them. As handled by the study authors: By means of reference gene primer amplification, nucleated cell counts were estimated. Assay: immunoSEQ multiplex PCR; the TCRdb copy retains only in-frame clones and omits some. V, J and clone size are taken as reported in that table, and D and trimming were inferred from the DNA itself. The repertoire has around 260,000 clones, roughly 80% of them found once; the top ten carry 4.6%. Input material: peripheral blood. V usage is TRBV9 and J usage is TRBJ1-1; a weak D match, TRBD1 (5 bases). This TCR was sampled from a man aged 55 to 70 who had recovered from COVID-19. This chain's CDR3 is CASSGGLMNTEAFF. DNA of the CDR3: TGTGCCAGCAGCGGGGGACTGATGAACACTGAAGCTTTCTTT.